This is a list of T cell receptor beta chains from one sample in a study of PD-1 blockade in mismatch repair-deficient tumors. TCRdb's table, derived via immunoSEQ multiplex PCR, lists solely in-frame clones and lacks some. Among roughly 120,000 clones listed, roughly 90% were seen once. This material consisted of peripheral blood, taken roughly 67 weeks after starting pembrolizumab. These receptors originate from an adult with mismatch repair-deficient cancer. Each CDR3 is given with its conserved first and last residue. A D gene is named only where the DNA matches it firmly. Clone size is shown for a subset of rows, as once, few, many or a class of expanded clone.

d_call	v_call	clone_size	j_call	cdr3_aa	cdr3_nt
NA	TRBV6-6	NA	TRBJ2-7	CASRESGQESYEQYF	TGTGCCAGCAGGGAAAGCGGGCAGGAAAGCTACGAGCAGTACTTC
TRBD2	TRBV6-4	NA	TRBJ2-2	CASSEDVGGIAGELFF	TGTGCCAGCAGTGAAGACGTGGGAGGGATCGCCGGGGAGCTGTTTTTT
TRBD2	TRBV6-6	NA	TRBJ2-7	CASSSRGLANEQYF	TGTGCCAGCAGTTCGAGGGGACTAGCTAACGAGCAGTACTTC
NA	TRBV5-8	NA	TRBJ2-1	CASSLRGRPQFF	TGTGCCAGCAGCCTGCGGGGCAGGCCCCAGTTCTTC
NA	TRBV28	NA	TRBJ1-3	CASSLLGETPADTIYF	TGTGCCAGCAGTTTATTGGGAGAGACACCGGCGGACACCATATATTTT
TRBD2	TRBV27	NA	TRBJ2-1	CASSYWTSGANNEQFF	TGTGCCAGCAGTTACTGGACTAGCGGGGCTAACAATGAGCAGTTCTTC
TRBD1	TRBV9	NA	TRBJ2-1	CASSTTGQNYNEQFF	TGTGCCAGCAGCACTACGGGACAGAACTACAATGAGCAGTTCTTC
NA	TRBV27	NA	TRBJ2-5	CASSRFRGLETQYF	TGTGCCAGCAGTCGTTTTAGGGGTCTGGAGACCCAGTACTTC
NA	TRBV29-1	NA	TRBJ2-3	CSVHRGLGGTDTQYF	TGCAGCGTCCACCGGGGGCTAGGAGGGACAGATACGCAGTATTTT
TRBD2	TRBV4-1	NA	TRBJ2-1	CASSQVGGRADEQFF	TGCGCCAGCAGCCAAGTCGGCGGGAGGGCGGATGAGCAGTTCTTC
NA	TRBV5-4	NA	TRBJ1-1	CASSSGGKAFF	TGTGCCAGCAGCTCCGGTGGGAAAGCTTTCTTT
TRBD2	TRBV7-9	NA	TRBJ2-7	CASSSGGGTYEQYF	TGTGCCAGCAGCTCCGGGGGGGGGACCTACGAGCAGTACTTC
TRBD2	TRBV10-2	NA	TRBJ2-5	CASRIAGETQYF	TGCGCCAGCAGAATAGCGGGAGAGACCCAGTACTTC
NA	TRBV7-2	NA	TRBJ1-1	CASSSEPPYIMNTEAFF	TGTGCCAGCAGCTCCGAACCACCCTACATCATGAACACTGAAGCTTTCTTT
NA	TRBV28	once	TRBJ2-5	CASSLRRVNEETQYF	TGTGCCAGCAGTTTGAGGCGGGTTAACGAAGAGACCCAGTACTTC
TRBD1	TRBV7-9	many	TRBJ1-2	CASRDSGGADYGYTF	TGTGCCAGCAGGGACTCAGGGGGCGCGGACTATGGCTACACCTTC
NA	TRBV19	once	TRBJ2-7	CASSITRGHEQYF	TGTGCCAGTAGTATAACCAGGGGACACGAGCAGTACTTC
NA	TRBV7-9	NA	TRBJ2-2	CASSLSTGELFF	TGTGCCAGCAGCTTATCCACCGGGGAGCTGTTTTTT
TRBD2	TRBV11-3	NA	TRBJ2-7	CASSPGTTLYEQYF	TGTGCCAGCAGCCCTGGGACTACGCTATACGAGCAGTACTTC
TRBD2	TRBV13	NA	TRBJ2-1	CASSLGTSGREQFF	TGTGCCAGCAGCTTGGGGACTAGCGGGAGGGAGCAGTTCTTC
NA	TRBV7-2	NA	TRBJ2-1	CASSSQLTYNEQFF	TGTGCCAGCAGCTCCCAACTCACTTACAATGAGCAGTTCTTC
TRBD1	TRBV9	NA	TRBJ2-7	CASSEGTGGFYEQYF	TGTGCCAGCAGCGAGGGGACAGGGGGCTTCTACGAGCAGTACTTC
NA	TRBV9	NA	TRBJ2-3	CASSVEQSTDTQYF	TGTGCCAGCAGCGTTGAACAGAGCACAGATACGCAGTATTTT
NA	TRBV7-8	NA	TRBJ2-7	CASSQGTFFSYEQYF	TGTGCCAGCAGCCAAGGGACATTCTTCTCCTACGAGCAGTACTTC
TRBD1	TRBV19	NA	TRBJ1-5	CASSIDQGAYQPQHF	TGTGCCAGTAGTATAGACCAGGGGGCTTATCAGCCCCAGCATTTT
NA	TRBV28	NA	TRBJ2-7	CASSPQVRAGAYEQYF	TGTGCCAGCAGCCCTCAGGTACGGGCAGGAGCCTACGAGCAGTACTTC
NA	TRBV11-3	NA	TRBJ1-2	CASSLKGVETNYGYTF	TGTGCCAGCAGCTTAAAGGGGGTAGAGACTAACTATGGCTACACCTTC
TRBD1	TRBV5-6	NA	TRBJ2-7	CASSPGQGGYEQYF	TGTGCCAGCAGCCCCGGACAGGGTGGGTACGAGCAGTACTTC
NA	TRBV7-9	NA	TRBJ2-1	CASSLLYNEQFF	TGTGCCAGCAGCTTACTTTACAATGAGCAGTTCTTC
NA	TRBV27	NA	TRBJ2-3	CASSPDRQGVTDTQYF	TGTGCCAGCAGTCCCGACCGCCAAGGAGTCACAGATACGCAGTATTTT
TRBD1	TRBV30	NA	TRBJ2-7	CAWSTLSRDRGSYEQYF	TGTGCCTGGAGTACCCTTTCTCGTGACAGGGGTTCCTACGAGCAGTACTTC
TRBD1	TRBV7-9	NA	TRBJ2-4	CASSLQGAGNIQYF	TGTGCCAGCAGCTTACAGGGGGCCGGAAACATTCAGTACTTC
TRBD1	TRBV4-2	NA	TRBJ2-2	CASSPETGDTGELFF	TGTGCCAGCAGCCCCGAGACAGGGGACACCGGGGAGCTGTTTTTT
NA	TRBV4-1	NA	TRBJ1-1	CASSLAPWGQVSTEAFF	TGCGCCAGCAGCCTCGCGCCCTGGGGCCAGGTGTCCACTGAAGCTTTCTTT
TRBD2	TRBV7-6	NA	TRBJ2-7	CASSLAISGSFYEQYF	TGTGCCAGCAGCTTAGCGATCAGCGGGAGTTTTTACGAGCAGTACTTC
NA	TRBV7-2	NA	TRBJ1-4	CANGGAHRGF	TGTGCCAACGGCGGGGCCCACCGGGGCTTT
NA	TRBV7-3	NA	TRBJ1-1	CASRRSENTEAFF	TGTGCCAGCAGAAGATCAGAGAACACTGAAGCTTTCTTT
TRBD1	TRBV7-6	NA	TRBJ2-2	CASSAPQGAGTGELFF	TGTGCCAGCAGCGCCCCACAGGGGGCGGGCACCGGGGAGCTGTTTTTT
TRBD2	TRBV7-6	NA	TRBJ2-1	CASSFSGKYNEQFF	TGTGCCAGCAGTTTTAGCGGGAAGTACAATGAGCAGTTCTTC
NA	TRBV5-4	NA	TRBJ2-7	CASSSQGGTYEQYF	TGTGCCAGCAGCAGTCAGGGGGGAACCTACGAGCAGTACTTC
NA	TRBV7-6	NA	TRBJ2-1	CASSLETDYEQFF	TGTGCCAGCAGCTTAGAGACAGATTATGAGCAGTTCTTC
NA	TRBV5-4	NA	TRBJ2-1	CASSRLGPSGDNEQFF	TGTGCCAGCAGCCGGCTCGGACCGAGTGGGGACAATGAGCAGTTCTTC
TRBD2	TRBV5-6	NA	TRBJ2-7	CASSIGLAVLWEQYF	TGTGCCAGCAGCATAGGACTAGCGGTGCTCTGGGAGCAGTACTTC
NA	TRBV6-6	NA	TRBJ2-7	CASSYYRVYEQYF	TGTGCCAGCAGTTACTATCGTGTCTACGAGCAGTACTTC
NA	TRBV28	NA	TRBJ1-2	CASSRGGLNGYTF	TGTGCCAGCAGTCGCGGGGGCCTTAATGGCTACACCTTC
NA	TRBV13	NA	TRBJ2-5	CASSLVPSQTQYF	TGTGCCAGCAGCTTAGTTCCTAGTCAGACCCAGTACTTC
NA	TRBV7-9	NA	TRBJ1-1	CASSGWVSNTEAFF	TGTGCCAGCAGCGGTTGGGTCTCTAACACTGAAGCTTTCTTT
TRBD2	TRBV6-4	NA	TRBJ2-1	CASSELAGENNEQFF	TGTGCCAGCAGTGAACTAGCGGGAGAAAATAATGAGCAGTTCTTC
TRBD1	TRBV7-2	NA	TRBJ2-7	CASSLVGTGLMGEQYF	TGTGCCAGCAGCTTAGTGGGGACAGGTCTGATGGGCGAGCAGTACTTC
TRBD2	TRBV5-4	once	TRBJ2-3	CASSTGLSHTDTQYF	TGTGCCAGCAGCACGGGACTATCACACACAGATACGCAGTATTTT
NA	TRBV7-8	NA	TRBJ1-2	CASSPKRVYLNF	TGTGCCAGCAGTCCCAAGCGGGTTTACCTTAACTTC
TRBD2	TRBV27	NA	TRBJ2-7	CASSLAGGPYYEQYF	TGTGCCAGCAGTTTAGCGGGAGGGCCTTACTACGAGCAGTACTTC
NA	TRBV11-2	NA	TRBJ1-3	CASTGNTIYF	TGTGCCAGCACCGGAAACACCATATATTTT